This T cell receptor beta chain emerged from a study of T-cell memory formation after mild COVID-19. Regarding the study as a whole: Contracting CD4+ clones lay largely in CM and EM, with CD8+ ones residing in EMRA. Clones that got smaller from day 15 to 85 had even CD4/CD8, while clones growing later tipped toward CD4+.

Germline V gene lookup returns CDR1 SGHRS and CDR2 YFSETQ. There are 17 residues in the CDR3. The ends were cut back, 4 bases at V and 2 bases at J, with 20 bases in the middle. TCRdb passed the 5' RACE reads through MiXCR, listing each CDR3 protein once. The sample holds 210,000 or so distinct CDR3 sequences, approximately 10% seen once. There are a few counts of this clonotype. Its antigen remains unknown. The specimen sequenced was PBMCs or a T cell subset sorted from them (not recorded which). The chain employs TRBV5-1 and TRBJ2-3; D possibly matches TRBD1 or TRBD2 (5 bases each). The clonotype comes from a man aged 18 to 30 who had mild COVID-19 (a few samples of this study predate the infection). Cell type and time point are not known. CDR3 residues: CASSVRDLSRYTDTQYF. CDR3 DNA sequence: TGCGCCAGCAGCGTCCGGGACCTCAGCCGTTACACAGATACGCAGTATTTT.